One sample yielded the 28 T cell receptor beta chains listed below, sequenced in a study of blood T cell repertoires in COVID-19. Clones were read by immunoSEQ multiplex PCR, and TCRdb kept only the in-frame ones, dropping some. The data show around 300,000 clones, approximately 91% seen once. The sample consisted of PBMCs or T cells enriched from blood (not recorded which). These receptors were collected from a woman aged 40 to 55 who had recovered from COVID-19.

CDR3 in amino acids: CASSPTRQGANEQYF. For the CDR3, the DNA is TGTGCCAGCTCACCAACGAGACAGGGGGCCAACGAGCAGTACTTC. This rearrangement joins TRBV18 to TRBJ2-7; 10 positions match TRBD1. Trimming removed 2 bases from V and 5 bases from J; junction bases left unmatched: 6. This CDR3 has 15 residues. Germline V lookup: CDR1 KGHSH, CDR2 LQKENI.

This rearrangement joins TRBV5-8 to TRBJ2-7; D ambiguous. The germline V gene has CDR1 SGHTS and CDR2 YDEGEE. This CDR3 contains 13 residues. V shed 5 bases and J shed 0 bases, with 9 bases lying between them. The CDR3 DNA reads TGTGCCAGCAGAGCCGAATTCTCCTACGAGCAGTACTTC. Translated, it gives CASRAEFSYEQYF.

Notes on this clone: Sequence at one end of the junction differs from germline and may be a read error. Other DNA sequences in the same sample also yield this CDR3. This chain links TRBV5-1 with TRBJ2-2; D remains unclear. The CDR3 contains 15 residues. CDR1 is SGHRS, CDR2 YFSETQ, per germline. The CDR3 nucleotides read TGCGCCAGCAGTTTGGCAGGCCTGAACACCGGGGAGCTGTTTTTT. Its translation is CASSLAGLNTGELFF.

This chain links TRBV12-5 with TRBJ2-5; 8 positions agree with TRBD1. Germline-derived CDR1 and CDR2 are LGHNT and FRNRAP. Trimming at V came to 7 bases and at J to 4 bases, leaving 20 bases not matched to a gene. The CDR3 is 18 amino acids. CDR3 loop: CASAKWTGSTYRGETQYF. As DNA, the CDR3 is TGTGCTAGTGCCAAATGGACAGGGTCTACTTACCGAGGAGAGACCCAGTACTTC.

This chain links TRBV18 with TRBJ2-1; 7 bases align to TRBD2. The CDR3 sequence is 15 residues long. V trimming: 2 bases; J trimming: 8 bases; junction bases outside the gene matches: 9. The V gene's germline CDR1 is KGHSH and CDR2 LQKENI. DNA for the CDR3: TGTGCCAGCTCACCAAGGAGCGGGAAGGCATATGAGCAGTTCTTC. It translates to CASSPRSGKAYEQFF.

This chain joins TRBV9 and TRBJ1-1, with D hard to call. The ends were cut back, 0 bases at V and 3 bases at J, with 12 bases in the middle. The CDR3 is 15 residues long. Germline lookup yields CDR1 SGDLS and CDR2 YYNGEE. CDR3 sequence reads: CASSVGAGEDTEAFF. The CDR3 coding sequence is TGTGCCAGCAGCGTAGGGGCGGGAGAGGACACTGAAGCTTTCTTT.

This sequence joins TRBV18 and TRBJ1-1; 8 bases line up with TRBD1. Germline CDR1 KGHSH, CDR2 LQKENI. This CDR3 contains 14 residues. J was trimmed by 0 bases and V by 4 bases; bases with no gene match: 1. DNA for the CDR3: TGTGCCAGCTCACGGGACAGGATGAACACTGAAGCTTTCTTT. It translates to CASSRDRMNTEAFF.

This clone has just one count. The rearrangement links TRBV2 to TRBJ1-2; D ambiguous. Deletions cut 4 bases from V and 2 bases from J, with 5 bases between. CDR1 is SNHLY, CDR2 FYNNEI, per germline. This CDR3 spans 12 amino acids. This chain's CDR3 is CASSGQNYGYTF. CDR3 nucleotide sequence: TGTGCCAGCAGTGGGCAGAACTATGGCTACACCTTC.

V and J are TRBV18 and TRBJ2-5; perhaps TRBD2 as D (7 bases). Trimming stripped 6 bases from V and 2 bases from J, with 25 bases between. Germline V gives CDR1 KGHSH, CDR2 LQKENI. This CDR3 is built from 18 residues. The CDR3 coding sequence is TGTGCCAGCTCGCCAAAGAGGGGGACATCAGCGGGGCAAGAGACCCAGTACTTC. Translating it yields CASSPKRGTSAGQETQYF.

The J gene is TRBJ2-5, the V gene TRBV5-6; 7 positions match TRBD2. The V segment lost 2 bases and the J segment 5 bases; nucleotides outside the gene matches: 9. This CDR3 is built from 15 residues. The germline gives CDR1 SGHDT, CDR2 YYEEEE. The CDR3 is CASSFQAAGGETQYF. CDR3 sequence (DNA): TGTGCCAGCAGCTTTCAGGCGGCCGGGGGGGAGACCCAGTACTTC.

This clone showed up just a few times. Written as DNA, the CDR3 is TGTGCCAGCAGCGCCCAGGGGGCCCCCACTGAAGCTTTCTTT. Amino acid sequence: CASSAQGAPTEAFF. J is TRBJ1-1 and V is TRBV9, with TRBD1 identical over 8 bases. This CDR3 is 14 amino acids long. V dropped 3 bases and J dropped 4; count of bases not matched to a gene: 5. Per the germline V gene, CDR1 is SGDLS and CDR2 is YYNGEE. The full variable domain, with the rest looked up from reference TRBV9 and TRBJ1-1, is DSGVTQTPKHLITATGQRVTLRCSPRSGDLSVYWYQQSLDQGLQFLIQYYNGEERAKGNILERFSAQQFPDLHSELNLSSLELGDSALYFCASSAQGAPTEAFFGQGTRLTVV.

This clone appeared a single time. The chain couples TRBV14 to TRBJ2-3; TRBD2 agrees at 9 bases. V dropped 0 bases and J dropped 7; count of bases not matched to a gene: 11. Germline CDR1 is SGHDN and CDR2 is FVKESK. This CDR3 spans 17 amino acids. This CDR3 is CASSQDVAGGRRNTQYF. DNA of the CDR3: TGTGCCAGCAGCCAAGATGTGGCGGGAGGGCGTCGAAATACGCAGTATTTT.

The gene calls are TRBV5-6 and TRBJ2-7; 8 positions agree with TRBD1. J lost 1 base, V lost 0 bases, and 3 bases had no gene match. The CDR3 totals 15 residues. Germline values: CDR1 SGHDT, CDR2 YYEEEE. This CDR3 is CASSLEGQGSYEQYF. The DNA for the CDR3 is TGTGCCAGCAGCTTGGAAGGACAGGGTTCCTACGAGCAGTACTTC.

Turning to this clone: This same CDR3 is encoded by further DNA sequences in the sample. V and J are TRBV30 and TRBJ1-1; 8 nucleotides line up with TRBD1. V lost 7 bases to trimming and J lost 1 base; unmatched junction nucleotides: 2. Germline V CDR1 and CDR2: GTSNPN, SVGIG (reference sequence). The CDR3 has 12 residues. The CDR3 protein is CALDRANTEAFF. The CDR3 DNA reads as TGTGCCTTGGACAGGGCGAACACTGAAGCTTTCTTT.

This clone was observed a handful of times. The rearrangement links TRBV11-3 to TRBJ1-1; D may be TRBD1 (5 bases). Germline V gives CDR1 SGHNT, CDR2 YENEEA. V lost 5 bases to trimming and J lost 1 base, with 17 bases between them. This CDR3 has 16 amino acids. The CDR3 region has the DNA TGTGCCAGCAGCCGGGGGAATCCGGGAGCGAACACTGAAGCTTTCTTT. Translating it yields CASSRGNPGANTEAFF.

V usage is TRBV21-1 and J usage is TRBJ2-3; TRBD1 is taken as the D call from the table, unchecked against the DNA. TRBV21-1 is a recognized pseudogene. The CDR3 consists of 21 residues. CDR3 sequence (DNA): TGTGCCAGCACCCCACGTACAGGACAGGAGGCCCCCGGGGGAAGCACAGATACGCAGTATTTT. It encodes CASTPRTGQEAPGGSTDTQYF.

In this sample, this clone turned up a few times. This chain connects TRBV9 to TRBJ2-1; TRBD2 aligns across 15 bases. V shed 0 bases, J shed 7 bases, and the junction held 5 bases outside the gene matches. CDR1 and CDR2 from the germline V gene are SGDLS and YYNGEE. There are 17 residues in the CDR3. CDR3 loop: CASSVVQGTSGRNEQFF. The CDR3 DNA follows: TGTGCCAGCAGCGTAGTACAAGGGACTAGCGGGAGGAATGAGCAGTTCTTC.

The rearrangement links TRBV5-6 to TRBJ1-4, with TRBD1 matching over 8 bases. This CDR3 has 14 residues. The germline CDR1 and CDR2 sequences are SGHDT and YYEEEE. V lost 4 bases and J lost 8; bases outside the gene matches: 7. In DNA, the CDR3 is TGTGCCAGCAGCCCGACAGGGGTTTTGGAAAAACTGTTTTTT. It translates to CASSPTGVLEKLFF.

This clone was detected only once. The chain joins TRBV6-5 to TRBJ1-2; 10 bases are a match to TRBD1. V lost 7 bases, J lost 3 bases, and 5 bases stayed unmatched. Germline-derived CDR1 and CDR2 are MNHEY and SVGAGI. This CDR3 region has 14 residues. CDR3 loop: CASIRDRGYYGYTF. DNA of the CDR3: TGTGCCAGCATCCGGGACAGGGGATACTATGGCTACACCTTC.

Notes on this clone: The junction and the germline gene differ at one end; a read error may be behind it. The V call is TRBV6-6, the J call TRBJ1-1, with a weak D call TRBD1 (6 bases). The CDR3 extends over 15 amino acids. In germline, CDR1 is MNHNY, CDR2 SVGAGI (reference sequence). CDR3 in DNA: TGTGCCGGCAGCGTGGGGGCCGGAGGGAACACTGAAGCTTTCTTT. This translates into CAGSVGAGGNTEAFF.

The chain combines TRBV5-8 with TRBJ2-2; 7 positions match TRBD2. The CDR3 contains 18 residues. V shed 0 bases, J shed 5 bases, and the junction held 13 bases outside the gene matches. Germline V gene data show CDR1 as SGHTS and CDR2 as YDEGEE. CDR3 coding DNA: TGTGCCAGCAGCTTGGCCCCCTTTGGCGGGAGATCAACCGGGGAGCTGTTTTTT. It yields the protein CASSLAPFGGRSTGELFF.

The CDR3 bases are TGTGCCAGCAGCCAAGGGCTAGCGGCCACCGGGGAGCTGTTTTTT. This codes for CASSQGLAATGELFF. This chain uses TRBV3-1 (or the pseudogene TRBV3-2) with TRBJ2-2; 7 positions agree with TRBD2. Looked up from germline, CDR1 is LGHDT and CDR2 is YNNKEL (reference sequence). The CDR3 runs 15 residues. V gave up 1 base and J gave up 4 bases; unmatched junction bases: 3.

The chain recombines TRBV6-2 or TRBV6-3 with TRBJ2-5; D is unresolved. Germline V CDR1 and CDR2: MNHEY, SVGEGT. V lost 3 bases to trimming and J lost 0 bases, with 8 bases between them. The CDR3 has 14 residues. CDR3 in amino acids: CASSYPRDQETQYF. In DNA form, the CDR3 reads TGTGCCAGCAGTTATCCCCGGGACCAAGAGACCCAGTACTTC.

The chain links TRBV5-1 to TRBJ1-2; TRBD1 is a possible D gene (5 bases). Germline-derived CDR1 and CDR2 are SGHRS and YFSETQ. V lost 0 bases and J 4 bases, leaving 10 bases between the germline ends. The CDR3 covers 14 residues. CDR3 sequence (DNA): TGCGCCAGCAGCTTGGAGGGCAGGGCCTATGGCTACACCTTC. This encodes CASSLEGRAYGYTF.

A note on this clone: This sample also contains other DNA sequences that code for the same CDR3. The V call is TRBV4-1, the J call TRBJ1-5; no firm D call. The CDR3 has 14 amino acids. Germline V gives CDR1 MGHRA, CDR2 YSYEKL. Trimming shortened V by 1 base and J by 2 bases, and 6 bases separated the two germline ends. The DNA for the CDR3 is TGCGCCAGCAGCCAAGGGAGGGGCAATCAGCCCCAGCATTTT. Protein product: CASSQGRGNQPQHF.

The J gene is TRBJ2-2, the V gene TRBV9; no definite D call. The germline V gene has CDR1 SGDLS and CDR2 YYNGEE. This CDR3 comprises 12 residues. V was clipped by 4 bases and J by 1 base, with 2 bases between them. The CDR3 here is CASSQNTGELFF. DNA for the CDR3: TGTGCCAGCAGCCAGAACACCGGGGAGCTGTTTTTT.

The rearrangement links TRBV19 to TRBJ1-2; TRBD1 matches at 9 bases. The germline CDR1 and CDR2 sequences are LNHDA and SQIVND (reference sequence). V was clipped by 5 bases and J by 10 bases; unmatched bases: 5. This CDR3 has 12 amino acids. The CDR3 here is CASSPGQGSYTF. For the CDR3, the DNA is TGTGCCAGTAGTCCGGGACAGGGCTCCTACACCTTC.

The genes are TRBV2 and TRBJ1-2; TRBD1 aligns across 10 bases. Per germline, CDR1 SNHLY and CDR2 FYNNEI. The CDR3 length is 13 residues. Losses at the gene ends were 5 bases for V and 4 bases for J; bases not matched to a gene: 1. The CDR3 DNA is TGTGCCAGCAGTAGGACAGGGGGCTATGGCTACACCTTC. Its protein is CASSRTGGYGYTF.